This TCR beta chain was sequenced for a study of T cells in Graves' hyperthyroidism and ophthalmopathy. This clonotype was seen many times. Germline V CDR1 and CDR2: MNHNS, SASEGT. The length of the CDR3 is 13 residues. Trimming removed 10 bases at V and 6 bases at J, with 18 bases between. Blood was obtained at the first hyperthyroidism diagnosis, which preceded any ophthalmopathy symptoms. TCR beta CDR3 sequences were amplified from RNA transcripts. The HTBI set primed first-round TCR CDR3 RT-PCR. TCRdb itself ran the multiplex PCR reads through MiXCR, one entry per CDR3 protein. The sample holds about 280,000 distinct CDR3 sequences, less than 30% seen once.

This chain joins TRBV6-1 and TRBJ1-1, with D hard to call. The receptor's source is a man aged 40-55 years with Graves' hyperthyroidism that later progressed to Graves' ophthalmopathy. What was sequenced was blood. Here the CDR3 reads CATKTGSASEAFF. DNA for the CDR3: TGTGCCACCAAAACGGGGAGCGCTTCTGAAGCTTTCTTT.